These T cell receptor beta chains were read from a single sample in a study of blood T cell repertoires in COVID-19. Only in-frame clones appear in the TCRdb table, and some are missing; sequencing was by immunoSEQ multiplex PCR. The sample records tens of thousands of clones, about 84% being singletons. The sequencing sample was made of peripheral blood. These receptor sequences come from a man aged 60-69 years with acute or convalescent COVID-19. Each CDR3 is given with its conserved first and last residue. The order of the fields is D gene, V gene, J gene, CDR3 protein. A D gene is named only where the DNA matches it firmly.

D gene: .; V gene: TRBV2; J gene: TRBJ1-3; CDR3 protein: CASSERVPGNTIYF
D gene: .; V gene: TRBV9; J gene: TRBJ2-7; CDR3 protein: CASSPPSSYEQYF
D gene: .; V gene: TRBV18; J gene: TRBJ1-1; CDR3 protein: CASSPRNTEAFF
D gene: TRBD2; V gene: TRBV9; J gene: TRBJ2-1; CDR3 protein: CASSVGASGGNEQFF
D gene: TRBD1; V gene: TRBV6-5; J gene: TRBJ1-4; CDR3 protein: CASRETGVNEKLFF
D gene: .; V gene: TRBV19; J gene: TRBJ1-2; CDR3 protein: CASSPGQPFNYGYTF
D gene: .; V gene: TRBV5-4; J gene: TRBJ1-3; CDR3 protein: CASSLNSYSGNTIYF
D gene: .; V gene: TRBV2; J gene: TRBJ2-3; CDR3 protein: CASSVLPGTDTQYF
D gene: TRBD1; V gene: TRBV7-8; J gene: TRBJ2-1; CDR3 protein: CASSLAQRTGEKNNEQFF
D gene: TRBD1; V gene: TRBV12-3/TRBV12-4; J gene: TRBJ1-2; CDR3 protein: CAITGTGSYGYTF
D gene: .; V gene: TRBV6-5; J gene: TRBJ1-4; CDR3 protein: CASSYSGGGGDEKLFF
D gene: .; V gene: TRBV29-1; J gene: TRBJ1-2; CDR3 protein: CSVSREEIYGYTF
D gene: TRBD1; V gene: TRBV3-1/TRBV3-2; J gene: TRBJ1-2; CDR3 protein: CASSQEFRTGGLYYGYTF
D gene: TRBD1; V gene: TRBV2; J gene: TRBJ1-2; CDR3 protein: CASMSETGLGYTF
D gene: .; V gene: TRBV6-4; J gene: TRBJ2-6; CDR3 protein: CASSDGQRISGANVLTF
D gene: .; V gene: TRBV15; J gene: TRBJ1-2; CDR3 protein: CATSRDSFQGYTF
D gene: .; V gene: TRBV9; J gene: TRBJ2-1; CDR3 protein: CASSVGAGPYNEQFF
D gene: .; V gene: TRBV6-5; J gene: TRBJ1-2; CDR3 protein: CASSYSRSGDGYTF
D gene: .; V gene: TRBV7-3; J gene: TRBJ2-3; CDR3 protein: CASSLGLHAVSDTQYF
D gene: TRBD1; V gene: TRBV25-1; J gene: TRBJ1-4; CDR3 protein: CASTEGAGGLYNEKLFF
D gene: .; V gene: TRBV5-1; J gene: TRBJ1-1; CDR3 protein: CASSLAPWGDTEAFF
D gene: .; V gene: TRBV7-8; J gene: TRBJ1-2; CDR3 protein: CASRLQGGRLDYGYTF
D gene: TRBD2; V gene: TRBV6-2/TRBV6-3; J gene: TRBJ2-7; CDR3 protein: CASSPGLAGGTYEQYF
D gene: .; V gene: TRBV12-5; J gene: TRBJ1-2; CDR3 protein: CASGLVPHRRTYGYTF
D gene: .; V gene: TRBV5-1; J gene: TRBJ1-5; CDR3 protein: CASSPQGESNQPQHF
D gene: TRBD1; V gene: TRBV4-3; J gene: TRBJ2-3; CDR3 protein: CASSLQGSGTDTQYF
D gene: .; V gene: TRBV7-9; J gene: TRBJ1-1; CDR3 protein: CASSLGAQNTEAFF
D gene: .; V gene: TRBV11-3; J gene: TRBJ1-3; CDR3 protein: CASSFTGGNTIYF
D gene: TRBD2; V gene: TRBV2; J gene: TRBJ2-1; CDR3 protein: CASSPPGTSGYNEQFF
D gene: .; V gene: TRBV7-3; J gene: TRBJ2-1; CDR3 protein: CASSLSRGNEQFF
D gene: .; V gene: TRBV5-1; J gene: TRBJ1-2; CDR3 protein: CASKNSGSFYGYTF
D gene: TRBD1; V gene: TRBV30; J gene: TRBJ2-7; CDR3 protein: CAWGDSESSYEQYF
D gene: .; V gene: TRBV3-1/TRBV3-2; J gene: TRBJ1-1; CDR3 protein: CASSQIGRTEAFF
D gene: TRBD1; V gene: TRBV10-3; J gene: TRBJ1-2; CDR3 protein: CAISDRDGYYGYTF
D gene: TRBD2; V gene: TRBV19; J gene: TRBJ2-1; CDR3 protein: CASSIVAGGDNEQFF
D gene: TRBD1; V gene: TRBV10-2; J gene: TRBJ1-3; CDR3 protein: CASSDRGNTIYF
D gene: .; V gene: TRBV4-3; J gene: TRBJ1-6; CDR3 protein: CASSQDRQSYNSPLHF
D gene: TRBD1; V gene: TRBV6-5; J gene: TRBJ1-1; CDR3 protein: CASSSEDREGKAFF
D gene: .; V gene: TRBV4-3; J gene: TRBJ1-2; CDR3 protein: CASSQNLQGIYGYTF
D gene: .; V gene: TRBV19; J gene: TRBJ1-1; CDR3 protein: CASSVSFLKEAFF
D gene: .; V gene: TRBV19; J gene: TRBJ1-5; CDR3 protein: CASSIGGTGNQPQHF
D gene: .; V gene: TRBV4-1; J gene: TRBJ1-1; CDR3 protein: CASSQGRTEAFF
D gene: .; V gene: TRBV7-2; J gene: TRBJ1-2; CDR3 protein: CASSLDLGTIYGYTF
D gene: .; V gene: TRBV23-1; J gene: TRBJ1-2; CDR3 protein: CASSQSKAHRALLYGYTF
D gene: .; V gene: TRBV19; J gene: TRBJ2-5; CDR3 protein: CASSIDGSSLETQYF
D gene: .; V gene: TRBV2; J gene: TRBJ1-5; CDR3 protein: CVSSSDSNQPQHF